These T cell receptor beta chains were read from a single sample in a study of lymphopenia after photon versus proton radiotherapy. Using immunoSEQ multiplex PCR, the repertoire was profiled, and TCRdb retains in-frame clones only, with some absent. In the table there are thousands of clones, about two thirds of which are singletons. The starting material was peripheral blood, obtained from a patient treated with proton-based radiotherapy. All receptors come from an elderly man with esophageal cancer. Both conserved end residues are part of each CDR3. A D gene is named only where the DNA matches it firmly. Some rows mark clone size as missing; the rest say once, few, many or name a class of expanded clone.

clone size,D gene,V gene,J gene,CDR3 DNA,CDR3 protein
NA,TRBD2,TRBV7-8,TRBJ2-5,TGTGCCAGCAGCCCCCTTGCTAGCGGGACAGAGACCCAGTACTTC,CASSPLASGTETQYF
NA,TRBD1,TRBV5-1,TRBJ1-6,TGCGCCAGCGCTCGACAGGGAAGTGTCTCACCCCTCCACTTT,CASARQGSVSPLHF
NA,TRBD1,TRBV4-1,TRBJ2-1,TGCGCCAGCAGCCAACGGGGGACAGGGTCTTATGAGCAGTTCTTC,CASSQRGTGSYEQFF
NA,TRBD1,TRBV5-1,TRBJ2-7,TGCGCCAGCAGCAGGGGACAGGGGGCGTACGAGCAGTACTTC,CASSRGQGAYEQYF
few,TRBD2,TRBV6-6,TRBJ2-1,TGTGCCAGCAGATGGAGGACTAGCGGGACCTACAATGAGCAGTTCTTC,CASRWRTSGTYNEQFF
NA,TRBD2,TRBV7-2,TRBJ2-5,TGTGCCAGCAGCCCCCTGGATAGCGGGGTCGAGACCCAGTACTTC,CASSPLDSGVETQYF
NA,NA,TRBV6-1,TRBJ1-4,TGTGCCAGCAGTGAAGCGAGGGGGGGAATTGAAAAACTGTTTTTT,CASSEARGGIEKLFF
NA,NA,TRBV6-4,TRBJ1-2,TGTGCCAGCAGGACCGCGGGGGGGAACTATGGCTACACCTTC,CASRTAGGNYGYTF
NA,NA,TRBV7-9,TRBJ2-1,TGTGCCAGCAGCGCCGTAAGGGGCGAGCGGGAGTTCTTC,CASSAVRGEREFF
few,TRBD1,TRBV4-3,TRBJ2-7,TGCGCCAGCAGCCAAGGGACAGGGATTCGAGAGCAGTACTTC,CASSQGTGIREQYF
NA,NA,TRBV28,TRBJ2-2,TGTGCCAGCATGGGGGGGCCGAACACCGGGGAGCTGTTTTTT,CASMGGPNTGELFF
NA,NA,TRBV5-1,TRBJ1-2,TGCGCCAGCAGCACGACAGGCAACTATGGCTACACCTTC,CASSTTGNYGYTF
NA,TRBD1,TRBV4-1,TRBJ2-5,TGTGCCAGCAGCCAAGTGCTAGGGACAGGGTCGGGTGAGCAGTACTTC,CASSQVLGTGSGEQYF
few,TRBD1,TRBV27,TRBJ2-3,TGTGCCAGCAGGGACGACAGGGAAGAGGCAGATACGCAGTATTTT,CASRDDREEADTQYF
NA,NA,TRBV6-1,TRBJ2-7,TGTGCCAGCAGTCCTTCCCGACAGCCCAGCGAGCAGTACTTC,CASSPSRQPSEQYF
once,TRBD1,TRBV5-6,TRBJ2-6,TGTGCCAGCAGCTTGAGACAGGGTAGGGCCAACGTCCTGACTTTC,CASSLRQGRANVLTF
medium-sized,TRBD2,TRBV4-3,TRBJ2-1,TGCGCCAGCAGCCAAGAGGGGCTAGCGGGAGTCGATGAGCAGTTCTTC,CASSQEGLAGVDEQFF
NA,NA,TRBV7-2,TRBJ1-4,TGTGCCAGCAGCTGGACAGCAACTAATGAAAAACTGTTTTTT,CASSWTATNEKLFF
NA,TRBD2,TRBV7-2,TRBJ2-7,TGTGCCAGCAGCTTCCGCGGGGGGGCCTACGAGCAGTACTTC,CASSFRGGAYEQYF
NA,NA,TRBV7-5,TRBJ1-6,TGTGCCAGCAGCTTAGTAGACAGGGATTCACCCCTCCACTTT,CASSLVDRDSPLHF
NA,TRBD1,TRBV27,TRBJ1-5,TGTGCCAGCAGTTTATCAGCAGGGGGCGGCGGAAATCAGCCCCAGCATTTT,CASSLSAGGGGNQPQHF
NA,NA,TRBV5-1,TRBJ2-1,TGCGCCAGCAGCTTGGGCACTTTCTCCTACAATGAGCAGTTCTTC,CASSLGTFSYNEQFF
NA,NA,TRBV21-1,TRBJ2-4,TGTGCCAGCAGCGCCTACAGGCTAGCCAAAAACATTCAGTACTTC,CASSAYRLAKNIQYF
NA,NA,TRBV2,TRBJ2-3,TGTGCCAGCCTCCCTGGGGGGGCGGGGGGCACAGATACGCAGTATTTT,CASLPGGAGGTDTQYF
NA,NA,TRBV7-3,TRBJ2-1,TGTGCCAGCAGCTTAAACGCGAAATACAATGAGCAGTTCTTC,CASSLNAKYNEQFF
NA,NA,TRBV5-1,TRBJ1-2,TGCGCCAGCAGCTTGAGGGCGGAGGATAACTATGGCTACACCTTC,CASSLRAEDNYGYTF
NA,NA,TRBV6-6,TRBJ1-2,TGTGCCAGCAGGCTTCGGGGACTTTATGGCTACACCTTC,CASRLRGLYGYTF
NA,NA,TRBV7-3,TRBJ2-1,TGTGCCAGCAGCTCAACAGTTCATCCTAGGGATTACAATGAGCAGTTCTTC,CASSSTVHPRDYNEQFF
NA,NA,TRBV4-3,TRBJ1-6,TGCGCCAGCAGCCAAGATACCCCCAGAAATAATTCACCCCTCCACTTT,CASSQDTPRNNSPLHF
NA,NA,TRBV7-3,TRBJ2-3,TGTGCCAGCAGCCCAGGGGAGGAGGGGACGCAGTATTTT,CASSPGEEGTQYF
NA,NA,TRBV6-5,TRBJ2-3,TGTGCCAGCAGTCCCGTGCCCACAGATACGCAGTATTTT,CASSPVPTDTQYF
NA,NA,TRBV5-1,TRBJ1-2,TGCGCCAGCAGCTTGGAGAGGGGCGACTATGGCTACACCTTC,CASSLERGDYGYTF
few,TRBD1,TRBV7-2,TRBJ1-4,TGTGCCAGCAGCCAGGACAGGGGTAATGAAAAACTGTTTTTT,CASSQDRGNEKLFF
NA,NA,TRBV5-4,TRBJ1-4,TGTGCCAGCAGCGTTGGGCAAGTACAGACTGAAAAACTGTTTTTT,CASSVGQVQTEKLFF
NA,TRBD2,TRBV7-3,TRBJ2-5,TGTGCCAGCAGCTTAATGTCGGGTAGCGGGGAGACCCAGTACTTC,CASSLMSGSGETQYF
NA,NA,TRBV11-2,TRBJ2-1,TGTGCCAGCAGCTTCCTACTTCCTACAGGGATTAGTAACAATGAGCAGTTCTTC,CASSFLLPTGISNNEQFF
NA,NA,TRBV7-3,TRBJ2-1,TGTGCCAGCAGCTCACGGGTAGGAAGGGTCAACAATGAGCAGTTCTTC,CASSSRVGRVNNEQFF
NA,NA,TRBV5-6,TRBJ2-3,TGTGCCAGCAGCCAGGGACAAGACTCTAGCACAGATACGCAGTATTTT,CASSQGQDSSTDTQYF
once,NA,TRBV30,TRBJ2-7,TGTGCCTGGAGTGTTGGGGTCTACGAGCAGTACTTC,CAWSVGVYEQYF
few,TRBD1,TRBV5-1,TRBJ2-7,TGCGCCAGCAAGGGACAGGGGGCGCGAGACGAGCAGTACTTC,CASKGQGARDEQYF
NA,TRBD1,TRBV18,TRBJ2-2,TGTGCCAGCTCACCGACCGGGACAGGGGAAACCGGGGAGCTGTTTTTT,CASSPTGTGETGELFF
NA,TRBD1,TRBV6-5,TRBJ1-3,TGTGCCAGCAGCTGGGACAGGGGCTCTGGAAACACCATATATTTT,CASSWDRGSGNTIYF
NA,NA,TRBV11-3,TRBJ1-6,TGTGCCAGCAGCTTAGGTGTCATATCGTCACCCCTCCACTTT,CASSLGVISSPLHF
large,NA,TRBV19,TRBJ1-5,TGTGCCAGTAGTTGGCAGGGAGGGAATAGCAATCAGCCCCAGCATTTT,CASSWQGGNSNQPQHF
large,NA,TRBV19,TRBJ2-7,TGTGCCAGTAGTATAGCTGACGGAGACGAGCAGTACTTC,CASSIADGDEQYF
NA,NA,TRBV4-1,TRBJ1-2,TGCGCCAGCAGCCAAGTGGCAGCGTCGGGGGGTAACTATGGCTACACCTTC,CASSQVAASGGNYGYTF
medium-sized,TRBD2,TRBV11-2,TRBJ2-1,TGTGCCAGCAGCTTAGAAAGCGGGGGGGCTCGAGAGCAGTTCTTC,CASSLESGGAREQFF
NA,TRBD1,TRBV10-3,TRBJ2-7,TGTGCCATCAGTGAGTCGATGGACAGGGGCCACGAGCAGTACTTC,CAISESMDRGHEQYF
NA,NA,TRBV7-3,TRBJ1-3,TGTGCCAGCAGTTTAACAGGTGACTCTGGAAACACCATATATTTT,CASSLTGDSGNTIYF
NA,NA,TRBV6-1,TRBJ1-1,TGTGCCAGCGCTCACCTCGGAGCTTTCTTT,CASAHLGAFF
NA,NA,TRBV6-6,TRBJ2-1,TGTGCCAGCAGTTACAGGACAGATTTGACCGGGGAGCAGTTCTTC,CASSYRTDLTGEQFF
NA,TRBD1,TRBV10-1,TRBJ2-7,TGCGCCAGCAGTGGACACTACGGGACAGGACCTTACGAGCAGTACTTC,CASSGHYGTGPYEQYF
NA,NA,TRBV7-2,TRBJ1-6,TGTGCCAGCAGCCGGGGACCGATTAATTCACCCCTCCACTTT,CASSRGPINSPLHF
NA,TRBD1,TRBV27,TRBJ2-7,TGTGCCAGCAGGGACAGGGCCCTGGGGGAGCAGTACTTC,CASRDRALGEQYF
NA,NA,TRBV27,TRBJ1-4,TGTGCCAGCAGTTCCCCGAGGTACGAAAAACTGTTTTTT,CASSSPRYEKLFF
NA,NA,TRBV7-3,TRBJ2-7,TGTGCCAGCAATCGTAGACAGGCCCCCTACGAGCAGTACTTC,CASNRRQAPYEQYF
NA,TRBD1,TRBV5-1,TRBJ1-2,TGCGCCAGCGGGGGTCCGACAGGGGATCTCTACGGCTACACCTTC,CASGGPTGDLYGYTF
once,NA,TRBV25-1,TRBJ1-2,TGTGCCAGCAGGACCGCGGGGGGGAACTATGGCTACACCTTC,CASRTAGGNYGYTF
NA,NA,TRBV6-1,TRBJ1-1,TGTGCCATCCCGAGTGGCACTGAAGCTTTCTTT,CAIPSGTEAFF